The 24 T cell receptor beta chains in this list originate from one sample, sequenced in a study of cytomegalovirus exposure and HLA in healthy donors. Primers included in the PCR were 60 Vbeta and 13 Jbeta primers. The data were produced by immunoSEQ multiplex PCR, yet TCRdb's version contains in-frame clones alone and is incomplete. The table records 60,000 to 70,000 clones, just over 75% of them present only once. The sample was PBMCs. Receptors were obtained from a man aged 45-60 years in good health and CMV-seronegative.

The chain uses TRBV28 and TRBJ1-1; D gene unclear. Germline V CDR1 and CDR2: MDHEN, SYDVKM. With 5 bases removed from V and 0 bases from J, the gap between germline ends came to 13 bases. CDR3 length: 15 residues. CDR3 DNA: TGTGCCAGCAGTCCTACCGAGATCATGAACACTGAAGCTTTCTTT. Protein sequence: CASSPTEIMNTEAFF.

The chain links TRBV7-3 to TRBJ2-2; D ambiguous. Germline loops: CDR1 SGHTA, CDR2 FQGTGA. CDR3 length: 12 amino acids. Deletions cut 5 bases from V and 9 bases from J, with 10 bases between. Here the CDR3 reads CASSPSGRELFF. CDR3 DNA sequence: TGTGCCAGCAGCCCGTCGGGTCGGGAGCTGTTTTTT.

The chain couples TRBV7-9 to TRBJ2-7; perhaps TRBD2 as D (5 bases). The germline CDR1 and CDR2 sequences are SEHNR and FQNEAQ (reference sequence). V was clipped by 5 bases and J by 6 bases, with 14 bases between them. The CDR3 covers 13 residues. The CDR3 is CASSHRTGFEQYF. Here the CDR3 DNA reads TGTGCCAGCAGCCACCGCACGGGGTTCGAGCAGTACTTC.

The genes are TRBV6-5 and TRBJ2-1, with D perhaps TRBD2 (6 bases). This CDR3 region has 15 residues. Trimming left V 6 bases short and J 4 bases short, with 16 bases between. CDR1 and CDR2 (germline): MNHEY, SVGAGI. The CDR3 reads CASSRRPEGYNEQFF. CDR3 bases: TGTGCCAGCAGCCGCCGACCGGAGGGGTACAATGAGCAGTTCTTC.

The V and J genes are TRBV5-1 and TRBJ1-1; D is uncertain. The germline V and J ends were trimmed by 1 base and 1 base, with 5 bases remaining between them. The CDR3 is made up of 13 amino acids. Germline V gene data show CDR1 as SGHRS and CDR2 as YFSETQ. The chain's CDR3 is CASSLTPNTEAFF. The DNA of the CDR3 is TGCGCCAGCAGCTTGACACCGAACACTGAAGCTTTCTTT. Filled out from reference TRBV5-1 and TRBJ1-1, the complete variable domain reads KAGVTQTPRYLIKTRGQQVTLSCSPISGHRSVSWYQQTPGQGLQFLFEYFSETQRNKGNFPGRFSGRQFSNSRSEMNVSTLELGDSALYLCASSLTPNTEAFFGQGTRLTVV.

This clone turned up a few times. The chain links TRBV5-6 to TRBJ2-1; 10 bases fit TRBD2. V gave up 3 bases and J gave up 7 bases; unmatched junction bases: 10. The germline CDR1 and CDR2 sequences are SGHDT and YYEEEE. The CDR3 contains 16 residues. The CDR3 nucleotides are TGTGCCAGCAGCTCGAGGACTAGCGGAGGGGGGAATGAGCAGTTCTTC. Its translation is CASSSRTSGGGNEQFF.

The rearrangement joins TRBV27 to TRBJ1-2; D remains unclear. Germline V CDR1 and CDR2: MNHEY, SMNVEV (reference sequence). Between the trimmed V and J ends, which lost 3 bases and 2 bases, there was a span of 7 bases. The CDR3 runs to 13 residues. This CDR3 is CASSFSGNYGYTF. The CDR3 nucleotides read TGTGCCAGCAGTTTCTCCGGGAACTATGGCTACACCTTC.

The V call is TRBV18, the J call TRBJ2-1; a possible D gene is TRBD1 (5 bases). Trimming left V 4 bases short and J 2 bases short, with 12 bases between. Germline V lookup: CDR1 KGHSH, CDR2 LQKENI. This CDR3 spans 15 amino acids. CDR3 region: CASSLQGAPYNEQFF. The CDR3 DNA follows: TGTGCCAGCTCACTTCAGGGTGCCCCCTACAATGAGCAGTTCTTC.

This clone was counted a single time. CDR3 nucleotides: TGTGCCAGCCGGACAGATGGGGCCAACGTCCTGACTTTC. This translates into CASRTDGANVLTF. The rearrangement uses TRBV7-9 and TRBJ2-6, with D possibly being TRBD1 (6 bases). Trimming pared 8 bases from V and 3 bases from J, leaving 8 bases between. Germline values: CDR1 SEHNR, CDR2 FQNEAQ (reference sequence). The CDR3 is made up of 13 amino acids.

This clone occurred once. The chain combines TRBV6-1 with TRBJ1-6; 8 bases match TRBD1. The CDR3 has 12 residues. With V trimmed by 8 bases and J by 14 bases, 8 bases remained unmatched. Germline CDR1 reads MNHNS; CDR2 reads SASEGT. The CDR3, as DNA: TGTGCCAGCGGGACAGGCTCATTCACCCTCCACTTT. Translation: CASGTGSFTLHF.

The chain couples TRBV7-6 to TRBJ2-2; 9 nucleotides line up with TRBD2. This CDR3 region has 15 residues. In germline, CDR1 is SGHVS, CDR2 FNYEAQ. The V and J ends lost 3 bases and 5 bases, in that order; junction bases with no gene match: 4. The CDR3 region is CASSFPAGGTGELFF. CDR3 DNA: TGTGCCAGCAGCTTTCCAGCGGGGGGAACCGGGGAGCTGTTTTTT. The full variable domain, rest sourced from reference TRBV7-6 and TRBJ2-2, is GAGVSQSPRYKVTKRGQDVALRCDPISGHVSLYWYRQALGQGPEFLTYFNYEAQQDKSGLPNDRFSAERPEGSISTLTIQRTEQRDSAMYRCASSFPAGGTGELFFGEGSRLTVL.

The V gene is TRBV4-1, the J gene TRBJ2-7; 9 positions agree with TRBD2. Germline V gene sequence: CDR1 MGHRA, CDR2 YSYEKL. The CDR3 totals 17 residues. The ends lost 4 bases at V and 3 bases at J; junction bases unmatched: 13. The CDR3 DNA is TGCGCCAGCAGCCTGACGGGGAAACTAGCGGGCCACTACGAGCAGTACTTC. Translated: CASSLTGKLAGHYEQYF.

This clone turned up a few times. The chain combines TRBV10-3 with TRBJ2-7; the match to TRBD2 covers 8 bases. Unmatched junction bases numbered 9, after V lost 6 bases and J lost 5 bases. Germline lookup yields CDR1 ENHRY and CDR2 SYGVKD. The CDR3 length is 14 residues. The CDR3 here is CAIRPGTRSHEQYF. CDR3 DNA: TGTGCCATCAGACCCGGGACTAGGAGCCACGAGCAGTACTTC.

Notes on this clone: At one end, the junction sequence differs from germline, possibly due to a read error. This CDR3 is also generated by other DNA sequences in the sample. CDR3 sequence (DNA): TGTGCCACTTCTGACAGCAATAATTCCCCCCTCCACTTT. This sequence encodes CATSDSNNSPLHF. The chain joins TRBV30 to TRBJ1-6, with D possibly being TRBD1 (5 bases). This CDR3 comprises 13 residues. CDR1 is GTSNPN and CDR2 is SVGIG in the germline V gene (reference sequence).

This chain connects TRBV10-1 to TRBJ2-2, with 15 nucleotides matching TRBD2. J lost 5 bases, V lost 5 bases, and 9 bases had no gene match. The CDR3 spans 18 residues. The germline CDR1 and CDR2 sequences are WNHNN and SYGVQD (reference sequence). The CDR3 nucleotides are TGCGCCAGCAGTCGGGGACTAGCGGGGGGACCTAGGACCGGGGAGCTGTTTTTT. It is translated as CASSRGLAGGPRTGELFF.

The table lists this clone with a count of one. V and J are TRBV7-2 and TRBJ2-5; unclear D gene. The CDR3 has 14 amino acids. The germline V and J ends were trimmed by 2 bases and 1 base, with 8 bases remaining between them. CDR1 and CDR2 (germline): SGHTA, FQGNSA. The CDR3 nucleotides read TGTGCCAGCAGCTTATCGAGTCTCCAAGAGACCCAGTACTTC. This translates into CASSLSSLQETQYF.

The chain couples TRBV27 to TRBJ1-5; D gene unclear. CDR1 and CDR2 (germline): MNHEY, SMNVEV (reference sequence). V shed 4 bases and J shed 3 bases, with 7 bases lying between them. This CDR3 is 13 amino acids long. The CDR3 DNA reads TGTGCCAGCAGTTCCGGGTACAATCAGCCCCAGCATTTT. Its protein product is CASSSGYNQPQHF.

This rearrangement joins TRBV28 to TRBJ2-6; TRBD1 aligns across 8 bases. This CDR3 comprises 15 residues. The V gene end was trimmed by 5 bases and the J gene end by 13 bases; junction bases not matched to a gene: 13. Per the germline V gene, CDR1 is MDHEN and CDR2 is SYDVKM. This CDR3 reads CASSDHGQGVGVLTF. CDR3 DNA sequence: TGTGCCAGCAGTGACCATGGACAGGGAGTCGGGGTCCTGACTTTC.

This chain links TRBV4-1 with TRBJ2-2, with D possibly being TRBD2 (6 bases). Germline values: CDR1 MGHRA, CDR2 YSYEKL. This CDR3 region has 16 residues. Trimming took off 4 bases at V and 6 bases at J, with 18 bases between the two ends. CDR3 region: CASSPGATGGAGELFF. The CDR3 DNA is TGCGCCAGCAGCCCAGGCGCTACGGGCGGGGCCGGGGAGCTGTTTTTT.

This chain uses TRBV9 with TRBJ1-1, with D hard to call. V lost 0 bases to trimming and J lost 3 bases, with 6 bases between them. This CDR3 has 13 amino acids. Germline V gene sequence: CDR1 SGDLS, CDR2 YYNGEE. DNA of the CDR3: TGTGCCAGCAGCGTAGGGGCGTACACTGAAGCTTTCTTT. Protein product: CASSVGAYTEAFF.

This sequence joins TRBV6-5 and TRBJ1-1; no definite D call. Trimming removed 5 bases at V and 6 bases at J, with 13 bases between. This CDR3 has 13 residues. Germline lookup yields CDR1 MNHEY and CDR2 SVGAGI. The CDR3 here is CASSASGLSEAFF. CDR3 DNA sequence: TGTGCCAGCAGTGCCTCGGGTCTGTCTGAAGCTTTCTTT.

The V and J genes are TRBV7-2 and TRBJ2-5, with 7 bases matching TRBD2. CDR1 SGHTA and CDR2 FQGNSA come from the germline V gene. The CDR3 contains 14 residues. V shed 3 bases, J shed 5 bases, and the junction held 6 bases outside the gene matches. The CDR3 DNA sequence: TGTGCCAGCAGCTTGAATAGCGGGTTTGAGACCCAGTACTTC. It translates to CASSLNSGFETQYF.

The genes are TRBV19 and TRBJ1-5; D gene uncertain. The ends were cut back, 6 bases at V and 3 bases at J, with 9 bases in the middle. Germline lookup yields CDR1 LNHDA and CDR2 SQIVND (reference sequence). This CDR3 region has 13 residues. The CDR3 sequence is CASSRATNQPQHF. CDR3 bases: TGTGCCAGTAGCCGCGCTACCAATCAGCCCCAGCATTTT.

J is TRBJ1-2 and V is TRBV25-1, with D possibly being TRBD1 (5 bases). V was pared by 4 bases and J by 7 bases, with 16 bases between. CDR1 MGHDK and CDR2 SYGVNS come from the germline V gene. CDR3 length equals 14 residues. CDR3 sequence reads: CASSGRGLRSGYTF. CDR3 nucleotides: TGTGCCAGCAGTGGCCGGGGGTTGAGAAGTGGCTACACCTTC.